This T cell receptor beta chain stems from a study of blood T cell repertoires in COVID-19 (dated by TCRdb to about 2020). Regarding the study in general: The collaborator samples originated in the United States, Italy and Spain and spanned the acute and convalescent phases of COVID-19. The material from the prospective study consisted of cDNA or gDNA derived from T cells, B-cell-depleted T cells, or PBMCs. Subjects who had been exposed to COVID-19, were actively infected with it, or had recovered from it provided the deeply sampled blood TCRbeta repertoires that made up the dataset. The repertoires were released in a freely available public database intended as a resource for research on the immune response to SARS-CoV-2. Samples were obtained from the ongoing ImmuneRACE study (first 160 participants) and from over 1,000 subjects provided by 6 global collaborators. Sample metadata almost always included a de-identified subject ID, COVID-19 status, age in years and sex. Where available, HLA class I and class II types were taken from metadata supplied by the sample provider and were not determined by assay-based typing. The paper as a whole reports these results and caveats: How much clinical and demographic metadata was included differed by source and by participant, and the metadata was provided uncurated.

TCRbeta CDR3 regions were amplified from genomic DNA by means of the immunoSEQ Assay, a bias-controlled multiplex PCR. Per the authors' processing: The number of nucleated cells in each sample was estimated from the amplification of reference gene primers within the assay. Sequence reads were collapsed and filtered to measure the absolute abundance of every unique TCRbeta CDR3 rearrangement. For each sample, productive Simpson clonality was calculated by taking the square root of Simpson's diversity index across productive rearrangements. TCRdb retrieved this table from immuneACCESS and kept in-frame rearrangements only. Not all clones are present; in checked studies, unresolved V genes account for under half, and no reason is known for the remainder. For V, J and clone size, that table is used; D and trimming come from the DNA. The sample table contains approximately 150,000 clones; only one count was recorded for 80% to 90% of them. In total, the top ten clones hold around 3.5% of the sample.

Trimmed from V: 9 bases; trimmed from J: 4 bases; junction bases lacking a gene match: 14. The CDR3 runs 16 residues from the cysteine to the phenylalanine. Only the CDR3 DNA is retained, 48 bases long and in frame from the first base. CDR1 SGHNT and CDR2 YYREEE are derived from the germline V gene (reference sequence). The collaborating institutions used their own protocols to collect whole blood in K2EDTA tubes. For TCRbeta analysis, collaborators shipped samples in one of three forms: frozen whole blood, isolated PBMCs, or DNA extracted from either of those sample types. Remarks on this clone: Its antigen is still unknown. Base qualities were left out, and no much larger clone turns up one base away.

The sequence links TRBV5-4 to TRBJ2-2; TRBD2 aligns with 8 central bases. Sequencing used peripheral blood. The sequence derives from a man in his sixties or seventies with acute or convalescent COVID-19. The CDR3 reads CATRRGGQAGTGELFF. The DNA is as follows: TGTGCCACACGACGGGGGGGGCAGGCGGGCACCGGGGAGCTGTTTTTT.